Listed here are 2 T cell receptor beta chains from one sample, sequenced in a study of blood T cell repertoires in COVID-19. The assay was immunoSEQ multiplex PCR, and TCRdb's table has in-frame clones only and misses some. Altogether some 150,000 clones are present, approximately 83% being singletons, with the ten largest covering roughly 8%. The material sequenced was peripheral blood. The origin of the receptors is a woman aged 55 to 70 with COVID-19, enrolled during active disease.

The CDR3 DNA is TGTGCCAGCAGCTTAGAATCCCCGGGGGGGGCCAACGTCCTGACTTTC. The encoded protein is CASSLESPGGANVLTF. The rearrangement uses TRBV7-6 and TRBJ2-6, with a weak D call TRBD2 (5 bases). CDR1 and CDR2 (germline): SGHVS, FNYEAQ. This CDR3 region has 16 residues. The V gene lost 1 base and the J gene lost 4 bases, with 11 bases spanning the gap. The full variable domain, its missing parts supplied by reference TRBV7-6 and TRBJ2-6, is GAGVSQSPRYKVTKRGQDVALRCDPISGHVSLYWYRQALGQGPEFLTYFNYEAQQDKSGLPNDRFSAERPEGSISTLTIQRTEQRDSAMYRCASSLESPGGANVLTFGAGSRLTVL.

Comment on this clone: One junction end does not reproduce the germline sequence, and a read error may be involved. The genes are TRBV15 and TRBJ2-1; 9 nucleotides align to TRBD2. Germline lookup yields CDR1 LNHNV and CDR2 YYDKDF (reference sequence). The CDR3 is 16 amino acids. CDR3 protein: CATSRDRAGGHNEQFF. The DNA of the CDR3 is TGCGCCACCAGCAGAGATCGGGCGGGGGGGCACAATGAGCAGTTCTTC.